This T cell receptor (beta chain) was observed in a study of T cells expressing NK-cell markers. Study-wide background: Sorted T-cell subsets CD3+CD56+NKG2C+, CD3+CD56+NKG2C- and CD3+CD56-NKG2C+ were TCR beta-sequenced. HCMV seropositivity marked most of the eight sequenced donors; one was seronegative. Notes on the study in general: One observes that, in a handful of donors, these clonotypes were also the leading ones within the CD3+CD56-NKG2C+ fraction. Dominant NKG2C+ clonotypes accounted for 1.0-7.0% of CD8+ T cells in a handful of donors.

Worth noting for this clonotype: The antigen remains undetermined.

Each CDR3 protein gets one entry in TCRdb, which reprocessed the 5' RACE reads and gives no DNA. Recorded here are about 260,000 distinct CDR3 sequences; the top ten clones represent 3.5% to 5%. Germline V gene sequence: CDR1 SGDLS, CDR2 YYNGEE. The CDR3 sequence is 15 residues long. The source is a woman aged 18 to 75 in good health. The sequencing input was blood T cells: a sorted CD56 or NKG2C T cell subset, CD4+ or CD8+ T cells, or bulk PBMC T cells (not recorded which). The J gene is TRBJ2-1, the V gene TRBV9; TCRdb indicates TRBD2, and absent DNA this call remains unverified. Here the CDR3 reads CASSELGRGGDEQFF.